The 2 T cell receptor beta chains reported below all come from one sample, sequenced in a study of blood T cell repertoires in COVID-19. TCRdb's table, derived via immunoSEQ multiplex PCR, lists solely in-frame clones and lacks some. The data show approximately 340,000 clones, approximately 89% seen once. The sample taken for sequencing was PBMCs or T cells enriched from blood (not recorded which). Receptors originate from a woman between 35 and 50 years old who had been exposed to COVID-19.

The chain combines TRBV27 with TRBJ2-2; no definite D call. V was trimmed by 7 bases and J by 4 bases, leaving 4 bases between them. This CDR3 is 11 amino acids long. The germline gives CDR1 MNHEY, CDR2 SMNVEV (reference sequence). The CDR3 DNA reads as TGTGCCAGCACCTCCACCGGGGAGCTGTTTTTT. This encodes CASTSTGELFF.

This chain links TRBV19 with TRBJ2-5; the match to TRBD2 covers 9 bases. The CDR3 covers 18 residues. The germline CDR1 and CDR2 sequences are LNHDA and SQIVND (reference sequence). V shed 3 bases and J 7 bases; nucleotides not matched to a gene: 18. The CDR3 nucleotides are TGTGCCAGTAGTATCTCCGGGACTAGCTATACTCCAAGGGGGACCCAGTACTTC. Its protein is CASSISGTSYTPRGTQYF.